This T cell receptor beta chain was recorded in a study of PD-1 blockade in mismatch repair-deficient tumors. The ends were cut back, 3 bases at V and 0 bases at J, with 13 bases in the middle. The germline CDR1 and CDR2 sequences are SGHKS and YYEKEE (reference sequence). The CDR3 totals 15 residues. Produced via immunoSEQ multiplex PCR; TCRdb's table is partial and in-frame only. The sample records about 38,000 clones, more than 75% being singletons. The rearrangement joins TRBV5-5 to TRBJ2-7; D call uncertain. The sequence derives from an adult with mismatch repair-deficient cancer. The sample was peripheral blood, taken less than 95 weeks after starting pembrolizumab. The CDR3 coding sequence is TGTGCCAGCAGCTCAGCCCCTGGGTACTCCTACGAGCAGTACTTC. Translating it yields CASSSAPGYSYEQYF.